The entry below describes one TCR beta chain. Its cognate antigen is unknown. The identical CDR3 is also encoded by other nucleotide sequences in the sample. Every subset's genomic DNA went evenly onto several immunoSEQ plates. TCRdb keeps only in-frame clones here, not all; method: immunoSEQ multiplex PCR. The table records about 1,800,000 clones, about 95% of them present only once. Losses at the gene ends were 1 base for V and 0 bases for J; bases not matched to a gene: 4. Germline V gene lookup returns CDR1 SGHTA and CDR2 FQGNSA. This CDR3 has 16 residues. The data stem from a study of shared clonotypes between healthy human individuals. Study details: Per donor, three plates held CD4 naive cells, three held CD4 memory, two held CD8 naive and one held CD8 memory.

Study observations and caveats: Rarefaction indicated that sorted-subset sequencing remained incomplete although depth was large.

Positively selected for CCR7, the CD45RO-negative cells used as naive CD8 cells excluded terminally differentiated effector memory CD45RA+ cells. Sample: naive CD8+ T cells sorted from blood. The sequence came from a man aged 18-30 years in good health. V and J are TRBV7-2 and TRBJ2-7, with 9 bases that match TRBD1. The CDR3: CASSLGGQGLSYEQYF. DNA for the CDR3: TGTGCCAGCAGCTTAGGGGGACAGGGCCTCTCCTACGAGCAGTACTTC.